The 10 T cell receptor beta chains in this list originate from one sample, sequenced in a study of T cell repertoires in cytomegalovirus infection (dated by TCRdb to between 2018 and 2021). These receptors are not linked to any known antigen. TCRdb shows the sequencer as Illumina HiSeq 1500. Clones were called with MiXCR by TCRdb after fastp trimmed the public reads at Q25, and only in-frame beta chains were retained. Each record represents a unique CDR3 protein, reported with the most common genes and DNA among its rows. Present in this sample are under 350,000 distinct CDR3 sequences, about 20% of which were seen just once. Roughly 19% of the sample is taken by the ten largest. Taken with the paper, the label for treatment or condition translates to: in vitro stimulation with specific CMV peptide epitopes to enrich CMV-specific T cells. Sequenced material: cultured PBMCs, taken from culture after CMV antigen stimulation. Receptor source: a human donor in good health (CMV status not recorded). Some clones in this sample may be carry-over from other donors' samples.

This clonotype has only a few counts. V usage is TRBV30 and J usage is TRBJ1-1; possibly TRBD1 for D (5 bases). Germline assignment: CDR1 GTSNPN and CDR2 SVGIG (reference sequence). The CDR3 runs to 13 residues. Trimming cost V 4 bases and J 3 bases, with 12 bases left between them. Here the CDR3 reads CAWKSGRDTEAFF. Written as DNA, the CDR3 is TGTGCCTGGAAGTCGGGGCGAGACACTGAAGCTTTCTTT.

The rearrangement links TRBV11-3 to TRBJ1-1, with D possibly being TRBD1 (5 bases). Per the germline V gene, CDR1 is SGHNT and CDR2 is YENEEA. The CDR3 loop spans 13 amino acids. The ends were cut back, 0 bases at V and 6 bases at J, with 8 bases in the middle. As DNA, the CDR3 is TGTGCCAGCAGCTTAGATCCGGGGGCTGAAGCTTTCTTT. Its translation is CASSLDPGAEAFF.

This clonotype was recorded at least ten times. The CDR3 bases are TGTGCCAGCAGCAAAGGACAGGGGAGTGAAAAACTGTTTTTT. It specifies CASSKGQGSEKLFF. The V and J genes are TRBV7-2 and TRBJ1-4, with 9 bases identical to TRBD1. The germline CDR1 and CDR2 sequences are SGHTA and FQGNSA. The CDR3 extends over 14 amino acids. The junction had 5 bases not matched to a gene; V was cut back by 5 bases and J by 7 bases.

This clonotype turned up a few times. V gene TRBV5-4 combines with J gene TRBJ2-7; 9 nucleotides line up with TRBD1. V trimming: 0 bases; J trimming: 2 bases; junction bases outside the gene matches: 9. This CDR3 contains 17 residues. The V gene's germline CDR1 is SGHNT and CDR2 YYREEE (reference sequence). CDR3 sequence: CASSLGGTGYDPYEQYV. The CDR3 DNA reads as TGTGCCAGCAGCTTGGGTGGGACAGGGTATGACCCCTACGAGCAGTACGTC.

V gene TRBV11-2 combines with J gene TRBJ2-3; the match to TRBD2 covers 10 bases. CDR1 is SGHAT, CDR2 FQNNGV, per germline. Trimming removed 6 bases from V and 4 bases from J; junction bases left unmatched: 10. CDR3 size: 16 residues. CDR3 sequence: CASSLAGARGADTQYF. The DNA of the CDR3 is TGTGCCAGCAGTCTAGCGGGAGCTAGAGGGGCAGATACGCAGTATTTT. The full variable domain, rest sourced from reference TRBV11-2 and TRBJ2-3, is EAGVAQSPRYKIIEKRQSVAFWCNPISGHATLYWYQQILGQGPKLLIQFQNNGVVDDSQLPKDRFSAERLKGVDSTLKIQPAKLEDSAVYLCASSLAGARGADTQYFGPGTRLTVL.

This clonotype was observed a few times. This chain joins TRBV4-3 and TRBJ2-7, with D unclear. Germline CDR1 and CDR2: LGHNA and YSLEER. The CDR3 loop spans 13 amino acids. V shed 1 base and J shed 7 bases, with 11 bases lying between them. As DNA, the CDR3 is TGCGCCAGCAGCCAAGGGCTGGGTTGGGAGCAGTACGTC. Translation gives CASSQGLGWEQYV.

Comment on this clonotype: A clone one base away is much larger, so this may be a read error. The CDR3, as DNA: TGTGCCAGCAGCTGGGACACCCCTGGCCACGAGCAGTACTTC. It specifies CASSWDTPGHEQYF. The J gene is TRBJ2-7, the V gene TRBV7-8; D possibly corresponds to TRBD1 (6 bases). The CDR3 consists of 14 residues. Germline-derived CDR1 and CDR2 are SGHVS and FQNEAQ. Trimming took off 4 bases at V and 5 bases at J, with 15 bases between the two ends.

The gene calls are TRBV6-1 and TRBJ2-1; 13 positions match TRBD2. V shed 5 bases and J 9 bases; nucleotides not matched to a gene: 7. The germline CDR1 and CDR2 sequences are MNHNS and SASEGT. The CDR3 extends over 15 amino acids. This CDR3 is CASSRRTSGSVEQFF. CDR3 nucleotides: TGTGCCAGCAGTCGAAGGACTAGCGGGAGTGTTGAGCAGTTCTTC.

The chain uses TRBV10-3 and TRBJ2-3, with D unclear. The V end lost 10 bases, the J end lost 2 bases, and 7 bases lay between the germline ends. Germline loops: CDR1 ENHRY, CDR2 SYGVKD. The length of the CDR3 is 11 residues. The DNA of the CDR3 is TGTGCCACCCAGGTCACAGATACGCAGTATTTT. It yields the protein CATQVTDTQYF.

This clonotype showed up many times. The CDR3 protein is CASSYLAGLPYEQYV. CDR3 bases: TGTGCCAGCAGCTACCTAGCGGGACTACCCTACGAGCAGTACGTC. V usage is TRBV7-9 and J usage is TRBJ2-7; 9 positions match TRBD2. Trimming cost V 4 bases and J 2 bases; bases outside gene matches: 6. Germline values: CDR1 SEHNR, CDR2 FQNEAQ (reference sequence). This CDR3 is 15 amino acids long.